This T cell receptor beta chain was found in a study of blood T cell repertoires in COVID-19. Germline V CDR1 and CDR2: SGDLS, YYNGEE. CDR3 length: 20 amino acids. V shed 1 base and J shed 0 bases, with 23 bases lying between them. The data were produced by immunoSEQ multiplex PCR, yet TCRdb's version contains in-frame clones alone and is incomplete. The table lists 200,000 to 250,000 clones, 82% of them singletons. This receptor was taken from a woman between 65 and 79 years old with COVID-19, enrolled during active disease. The source material was peripheral blood. This rearrangement joins TRBV9 to TRBJ1-5, with a weak D call TRBD1 (5 bases). The CDR3 nucleotides read TGTGCCAGCAGCGTATGGGGTGGGGGGTTGGGGATATATAGCAATCAGCCCCAGCATTTT. Its translation is CASSVWGGGLGIYSNQPQHF.